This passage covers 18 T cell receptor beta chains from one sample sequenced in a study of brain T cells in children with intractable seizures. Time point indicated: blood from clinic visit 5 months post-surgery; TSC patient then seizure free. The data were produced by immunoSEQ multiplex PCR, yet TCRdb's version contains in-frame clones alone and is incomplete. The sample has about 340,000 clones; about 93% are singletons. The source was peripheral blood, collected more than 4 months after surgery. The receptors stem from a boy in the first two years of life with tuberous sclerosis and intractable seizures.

Written as DNA, the CDR3 is TGTGCCAGCAGTTTACTAGCGGGATCGTCAGATACGCAGTATTTT. Amino acids: CASSLLAGSSDTQYF. The chain employs TRBV27 and TRBJ2-3; 9 bases line up with TRBD2. This CDR3 region has 15 residues. Germline V gene data show CDR1 as MNHEY and CDR2 as SMNVEV (reference sequence). With 2 bases clipped from V and 4 bases from J, the junction kept 4 bases outside the gene matches.

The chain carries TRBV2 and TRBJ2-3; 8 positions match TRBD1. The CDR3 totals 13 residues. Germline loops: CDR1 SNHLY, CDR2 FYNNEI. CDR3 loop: CVGGQGEPDTQYF. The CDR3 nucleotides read TGTGTCGGTGGACAGGGAGAGCCAGATACGCAGTATTTT.

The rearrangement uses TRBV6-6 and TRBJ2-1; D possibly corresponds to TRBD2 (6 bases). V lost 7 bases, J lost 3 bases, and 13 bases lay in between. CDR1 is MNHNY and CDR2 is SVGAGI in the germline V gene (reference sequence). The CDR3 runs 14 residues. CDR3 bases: TGTGCCAGCAACCGACCCGGGAGCTACAATGAGCAGTTCTTC. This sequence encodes CASNRPGSYNEQFF.

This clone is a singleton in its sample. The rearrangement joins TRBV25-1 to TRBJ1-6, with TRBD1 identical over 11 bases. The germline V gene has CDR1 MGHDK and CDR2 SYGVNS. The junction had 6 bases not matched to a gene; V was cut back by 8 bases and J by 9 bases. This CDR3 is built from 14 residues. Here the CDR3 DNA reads TGTGCCAGCTCCGGGACAGGGGGTTTTTCACCCCTCCACTTT. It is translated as CASSGTGGFSPLHF. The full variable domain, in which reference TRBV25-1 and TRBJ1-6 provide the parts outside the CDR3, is EADIYQTPRYLVIGTGKKITLECSQTMGHDKMYWYQQDPGMELHLIHYSYGVNSTEKGDLSSESTVSRIRTEHFPLTLESARPSHTSQYLCASSGTGGFSPLHFGNGTRLTVT.

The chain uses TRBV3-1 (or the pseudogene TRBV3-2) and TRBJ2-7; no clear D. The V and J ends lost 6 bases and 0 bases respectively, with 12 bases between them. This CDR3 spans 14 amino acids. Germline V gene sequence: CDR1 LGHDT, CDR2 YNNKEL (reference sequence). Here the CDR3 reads CASRRAPNSYEQYF. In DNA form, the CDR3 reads TGTGCCAGCAGGCGTGCACCTAACTCCTACGAGCAGTACTTC.

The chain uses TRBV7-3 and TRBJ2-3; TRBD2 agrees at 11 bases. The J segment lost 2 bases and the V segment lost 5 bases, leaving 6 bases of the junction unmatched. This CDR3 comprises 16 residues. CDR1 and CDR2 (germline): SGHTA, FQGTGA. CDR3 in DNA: TGTGCCAGCAGCCTTAGCGGGGGGGCCCTCACAGATACGCAGTATTTT. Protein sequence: CASSLSGGALTDTQYF.

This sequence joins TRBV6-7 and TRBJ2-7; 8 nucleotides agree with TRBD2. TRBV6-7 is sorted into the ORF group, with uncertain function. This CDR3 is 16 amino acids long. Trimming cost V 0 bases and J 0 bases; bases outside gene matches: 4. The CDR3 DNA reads TGTGCCAGCAGTTACTCCACACTAGCGGACTCCTACGAGCAGTACTTC. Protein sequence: CASSYSTLADSYEQYF.

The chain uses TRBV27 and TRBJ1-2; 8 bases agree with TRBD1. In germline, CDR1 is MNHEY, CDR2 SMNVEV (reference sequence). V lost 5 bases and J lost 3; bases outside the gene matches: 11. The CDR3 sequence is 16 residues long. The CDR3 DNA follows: TGTGCCAGCAGTCCATCAGACAGGGGTCAGCACTATGGCTACACCTTC. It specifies CASSPSDRGQHYGYTF.

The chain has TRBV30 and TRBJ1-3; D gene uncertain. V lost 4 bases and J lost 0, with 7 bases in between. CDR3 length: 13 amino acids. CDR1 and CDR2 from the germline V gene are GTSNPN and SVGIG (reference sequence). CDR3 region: CAWKASSGNTIYF. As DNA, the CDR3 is TGTGCCTGGAAGGCAAGCTCTGGAAACACCATATATTTT.

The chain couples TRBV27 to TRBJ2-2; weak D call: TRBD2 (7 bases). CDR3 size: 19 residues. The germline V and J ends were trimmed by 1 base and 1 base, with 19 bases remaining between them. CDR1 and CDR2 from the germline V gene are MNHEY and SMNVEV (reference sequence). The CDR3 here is CASSLYGGGSTRNTGELFF. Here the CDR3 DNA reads TGTGCCAGCAGTTTATATGGGGGGGGCTCGACGAGGAACACCGGGGAGCTGTTTTTT.

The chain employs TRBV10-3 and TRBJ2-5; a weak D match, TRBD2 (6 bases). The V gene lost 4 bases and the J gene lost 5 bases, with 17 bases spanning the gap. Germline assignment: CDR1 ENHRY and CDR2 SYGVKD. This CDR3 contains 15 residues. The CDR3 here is CAISVSSGDGETQYF. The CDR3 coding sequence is TGTGCCATCAGTGTTAGTAGCGGAGACGGGGAGACCCAGTACTTC.

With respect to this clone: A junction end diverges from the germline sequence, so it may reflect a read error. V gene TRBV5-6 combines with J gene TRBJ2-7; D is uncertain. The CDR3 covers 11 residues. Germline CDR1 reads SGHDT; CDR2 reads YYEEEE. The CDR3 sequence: CASSLSSEQYF. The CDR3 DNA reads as TGTGCCAGCAGCTTGTCCTCCGAGCAGTACTTC.

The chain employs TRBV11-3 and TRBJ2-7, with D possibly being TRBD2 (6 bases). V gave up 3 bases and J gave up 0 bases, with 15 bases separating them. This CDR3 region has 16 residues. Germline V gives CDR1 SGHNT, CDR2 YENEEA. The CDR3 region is CASSLRRGFSSYEQYF. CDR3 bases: TGTGCCAGCAGCTTGAGGCGGGGATTTAGCTCCTACGAGCAGTACTTC.

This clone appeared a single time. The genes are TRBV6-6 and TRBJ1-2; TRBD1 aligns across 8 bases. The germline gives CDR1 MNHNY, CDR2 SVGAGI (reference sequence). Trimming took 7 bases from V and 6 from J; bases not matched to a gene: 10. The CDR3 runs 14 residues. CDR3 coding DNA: TGTGCCAGCATCACGACAGGGGCAGGGGATGGCTACACCTTC. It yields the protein CASITTGAGDGYTF.

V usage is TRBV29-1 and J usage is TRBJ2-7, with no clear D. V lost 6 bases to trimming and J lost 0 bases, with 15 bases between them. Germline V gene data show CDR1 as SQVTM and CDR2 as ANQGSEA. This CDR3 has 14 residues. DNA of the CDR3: TGCAGCGTCGCCGGTCCTACCCTCTCCTACGAGCAGTACTTC. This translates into CSVAGPTLSYEQYF.

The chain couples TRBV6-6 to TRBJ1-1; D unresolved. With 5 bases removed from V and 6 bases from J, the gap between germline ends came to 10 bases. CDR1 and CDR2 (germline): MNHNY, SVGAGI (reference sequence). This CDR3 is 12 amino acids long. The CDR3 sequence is CASSQVKAEAFF. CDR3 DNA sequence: TGTGCCAGCAGTCAAGTTAAGGCTGAAGCTTTCTTT.

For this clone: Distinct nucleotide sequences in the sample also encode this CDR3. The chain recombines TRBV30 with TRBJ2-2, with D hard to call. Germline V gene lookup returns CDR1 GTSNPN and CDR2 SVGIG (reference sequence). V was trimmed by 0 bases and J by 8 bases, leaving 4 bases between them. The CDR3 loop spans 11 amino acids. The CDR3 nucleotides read TGTGCCTGGAGTGTCGGGGGGGAGCTGTTTTTT. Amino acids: CAWSVGGELFF.

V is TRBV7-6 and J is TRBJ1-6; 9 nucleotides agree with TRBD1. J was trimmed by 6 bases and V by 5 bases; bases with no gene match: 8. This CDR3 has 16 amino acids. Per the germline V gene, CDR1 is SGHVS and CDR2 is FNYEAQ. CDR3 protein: CASSAYRGLGNSPLHF. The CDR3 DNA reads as TGTGCCAGCAGCGCCTACAGGGGGCTTGGTAATTCACCCCTCCACTTT.